This TCR beta chain was captured in a study of blood T cell repertoires in COVID-19. Background on the study: Sites in the United States, Italy and Spain provided acute and convalescent COVID-19 samples.

This CDR3 has 14 amino acids. The V end was cut by 0 bases, the J end by 5 bases, with 7 bases between. Per germline, CDR1 SGHTA and CDR2 FQGNSA. Using immunoSEQ multiplex PCR, the repertoire was profiled, and TCRdb retains in-frame clones only, with some absent. The repertoire includes 250,000 to 350,000 clones, 89% of them detected once, and roughly 2.9% sits in the top ten. Participants had their cohort set by participant-reported clinical history. In the 2 weeks before study entry, exposed participants met a COVID-19 case, which was PCR-confirmed or clinician-diagnosed. The chain carries TRBV7-2 and TRBJ2-2; D gene unclear. This receptor was identified in a woman aged 45-60 years who had been exposed to COVID-19. Sequenced input: PBMCs or T cells enriched from blood (not recorded which). The CDR3 DNA is TGTGCCAGCAGCTTAGCTGTGGAGACCGGGGAGCTGTTTTTT. As protein: CASSLAVETGELFF.